A single sample gave rise to the 17 T cell receptor beta chains below, sequenced in a study of shared clonotypes between healthy human individuals. Clones were sequenced by immunoSEQ multiplex PCR, and TCRdb holds only the in-frame ones, with some missing. Among roughly 2.5 million clones, around 94% were seen once, and the ten largest hold around 0.14%. The sample taken for sequencing was naive CD4+ T cells sorted from blood. Subset in this sample: CD45RA+ positively selected. The receptors originated from a man aged 18 to 35 in good health.

V and J are TRBV5-4 and TRBJ2-5; tentatively, D is TRBD1 or TRBD2 (5 bases each). V was pared by 4 bases and J by 5 bases, with 21 bases between. The CDR3 spans 16 residues. CDR1 and CDR2 from the germline V gene are SGHNT and YYREEE (reference sequence). The chain's CDR3 is CASSPGTDFRTETQYF. Here the CDR3 DNA reads TGTGCCAGCAGCCCCGGGACCGACTTTCGTACGGAGACCCAGTACTTC.

Notes on this clone: The same CDR3 is also encoded by other DNA sequences in this sample. The rearrangement joins TRBV29-1 to TRBJ2-7; 9 nucleotides align to TRBD1. The CDR3 loop spans 12 amino acids. V shed 6 bases and J 2 bases; nucleotides not matched to a gene: 2. Germline CDR1 is SQVTM and CDR2 is ANQGSEA. The chain's CDR3 is CSVRDRAYEQYF. The CDR3 DNA is TGCAGCGTCCGGGACAGGGCCTACGAGCAGTACTTC.

This clone showed up just once. The chain links TRBV6-5 to TRBJ2-3, with D tentatively TRBD2 (5 bases). This CDR3 spans 13 amino acids. The germline V and J ends were trimmed by 6 bases and 1 base, with 8 bases remaining between them. CDR1 is MNHEY and CDR2 is SVGAGI in the germline V gene. CDR3 DNA: TGTGCCAGCAGGAAGAGGGGCACAGATACGCAGTATTTT. This codes for CASRKRGTDTQYF.

The chain links TRBV30 to TRBJ1-1; D is unresolved. CDR3 size: 12 residues. Per the germline V gene, CDR1 is GTSNPN and CDR2 is SVGIG (reference sequence). V gave up 8 bases and J gave up 0 bases, with 10 bases separating them. CDR3 coding DNA: TGTGCCAGGAAAAATATGAACACTGAAGCTTTCTTT. Its protein is CARKNMNTEAFF.

The chain joins TRBV6-6 to TRBJ1-5; possibly TRBD1 for D (6 bases). CDR1 MNHNY and CDR2 SVGAGI come from the germline V gene (reference sequence). This CDR3 is built from 14 residues. Trimming shortened V by 6 bases and J by 4 bases, and 13 bases separated the two germline ends. The CDR3 sequence: CASRPRQENQPQHF. As DNA, the CDR3 is TGTGCCAGCAGGCCAAGACAGGAGAATCAGCCCCAGCATTTT.

This clone was observed a handful of times. This CDR3 is also generated by other DNA sequences in the sample. The chain carries TRBV20-1 and TRBJ1-1; D perhaps matches TRBD1 (6 bases). V gave up 3 bases and J gave up 8 bases, with 7 bases separating them. This CDR3 is built from 10 residues. Looked up from germline, CDR1 is DFQATT and CDR2 is SNEGSKA (reference sequence). The CDR3 is CSARDREAFF. In nucleotides, the CDR3 is TGCAGTGCTAGGGACAGAGAAGCTTTCTTT.

This chain uses TRBV30 with TRBJ2-1; TRBD2 matches 7 bases. The CDR3 runs to 14 residues. The V gene's germline CDR1 is GTSNPN and CDR2 SVGIG (reference sequence). The junction had 6 bases not matched to a gene; V was cut back by 0 bases and J by 7 bases. In DNA, the CDR3 is TGTGCCTGGAGTGTACTTTGGGGGGGGAATGAGCAGTTCTTC. Its translation is CAWSVLWGGNEQFF. Supplemented by reference TRBV30 and TRBJ2-1, the full variable domain reads SQTIHQWPATLVQPVGSPLSLECTVEGTSNPNLYWYRQAAGRGLQLLFYSVGIGQISSEVPQNLSASRPQDRQFILSSKKLLLSDSGFYLCAWSVLWGGNEQFFGPGTRLTVL.

The chain recombines TRBV5-1 with TRBJ2-4; 9 bases are a match to TRBD1. There are 13 residues in the CDR3. V shed 4 bases and J 9 bases; nucleotides not matched to a gene: 5. The germline V gene encodes CDR1 SGHRS and CDR2 YFSETQ. The CDR3 DNA reads as TGCGCCAGCAGCCGGGGACAGGGAGGCATTCAGTACTTC. Protein: CASSRGQGGIQYF.

The chain employs TRBV6-1 and TRBJ1-5; a possible D gene is TRBD1 (6 bases). V lost 4 bases and J lost 3, with 10 bases in between. The CDR3 covers 14 residues. Per the germline V gene, CDR1 is MNHNS and CDR2 is SASEGT. This CDR3 reads CASSGQDYNQPQHF. For the CDR3, the DNA is TGTGCCAGCAGTGGACAGGACTACAATCAGCCCCAGCATTTT.

Comment on this clone: At the DNA level, this CDR3 is encoded by other sequences in the same sample as well. V gene TRBV7-2 combines with J gene TRBJ2-7; the D gene could be TRBD1 or TRBD2 (5 bases each). Trimming shortened V by 4 bases and J by 4 bases, and 8 bases separated the two germline ends. The CDR3 is made up of 12 amino acids. The germline gives CDR1 SGHTA, CDR2 FQGNSA. The CDR3 region has the DNA TGTGCCAGCAGCTCTGAGGGGTACGAGCAGTACTTC. It yields the protein CASSSEGYEQYF.

This chain joins TRBV2 and TRBJ1-5; D is unclear. Trimming took 7 bases from V and 1 from J, leaving 11 bases between them. Germline CDR1 is SNHLY and CDR2 is FYNNEI. The length of the CDR3 is 14 residues. The CDR3 protein is CASTGVTSNQPQHF. The CDR3, as DNA: TGTGCCAGCACTGGAGTGACGAGCAATCAGCCCCAGCATTTT.

In its sample, this clone was seen once. The chain is built from TRBV5-6 and TRBJ2-3, with a tentative D call TRBD1 (5 bases). V was trimmed by 2 bases and J by 1 base, leaving 11 bases between them. The germline V gene has CDR1 SGHDT and CDR2 YYEEEE. The CDR3 runs 15 residues. This CDR3 is CASSFLGAGTDTQYF. The CDR3 nucleotides read TGTGCCAGCAGCTTCCTTGGGGCGGGCACAGATACGCAGTATTTT.

DNA for the CDR3: TGTGCCAGCAGTGGGAGACTAGCGGGGGTTACGCAGTATTTT. Protein: CASSGRLAGVTQYF. V is TRBV25-1 and J is TRBJ2-3, with 12 nucleotides matching TRBD2. Germline CDR1 reads MGHDK; CDR2 reads SYGVNS. The CDR3 totals 14 residues. The ends lost 4 bases at V and 8 bases at J; junction bases unmatched: 4. The complete variable domain, with remaining parts taken from reference TRBV25-1 and TRBJ2-3, reads EADIYQTPRYLVIGTGKKITLECSQTMGHDKMYWYQQDPGMELHLIHYSYGVNSTEKGDLSSESTVSRIRTEHFPLTLESARPSHTSQYLCASSGRLAGVTQYFGPGTRLTVL.

This rearrangement joins TRBV7-9 to TRBJ2-5, with D uncertain. The closer fit of TRBJ2-7 to the DNA end suggests the J call may be wrong. Germline V CDR1 and CDR2: SEHNR, FQNEAQ (reference sequence). CDR3 size: 13 residues. CDR3 sequence reads: CASSQLSPSEQYF. The CDR3 DNA reads TGTGCCAGCAGCCAGTTGAGCCCCTCCGAGCAGTACTTC.

Concerning this clone: Other DNA sequences in the sample encode the same CDR3. The chain joins TRBV9 to TRBJ2-5; no firm D call. This CDR3 is built from 13 residues. V was clipped by 0 bases and J by 5 bases, with 8 bases between them. Germline loops: CDR1 SGDLS, CDR2 YYNGEE. CDR3 nucleotides: TGTGCCAGCAGCGTAGGTTTATTGGAGACCCAGTACTTC. Protein product: CASSVGLLETQYF.

The sample holds a few counts of this clone. The chain joins TRBV11-3 to TRBJ2-7, with D possibly matching TRBD1 (7 bases). V was trimmed by 5 bases and J by 6 bases, leaving 14 bases between them. Per the germline V gene, CDR1 is SGHNT and CDR2 is YENEEA. This CDR3 comprises 13 residues. Here the CDR3 reads CASSGGTAGEQYF. The CDR3 DNA is TGTGCCAGCAGCGGAGGGACAGCAGGCGAGCAGTACTTC.

The chain carries TRBV5-1 and TRBJ2-1; TRBD1 matches at 7 bases. This CDR3 has 14 residues. V trimming: 5 bases; J trimming: 5 bases; junction bases outside the gene matches: 7. The V gene's germline CDR1 is SGHRS and CDR2 YFSETQ. The CDR3 nucleotides are TGCGCCAGCAGTTTCGGGACAGCCGACAATGAGCAGTTCTTC. Residues: CASSFGTADNEQFF.